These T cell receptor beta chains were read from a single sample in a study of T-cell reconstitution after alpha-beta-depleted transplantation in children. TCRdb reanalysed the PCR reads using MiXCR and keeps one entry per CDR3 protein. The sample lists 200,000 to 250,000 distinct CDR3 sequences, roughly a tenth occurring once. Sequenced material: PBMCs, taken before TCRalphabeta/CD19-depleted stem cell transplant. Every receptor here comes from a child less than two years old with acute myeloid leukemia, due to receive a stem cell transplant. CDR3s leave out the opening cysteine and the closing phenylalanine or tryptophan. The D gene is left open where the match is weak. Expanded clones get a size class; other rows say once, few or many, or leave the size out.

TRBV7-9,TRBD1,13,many,ASSFRTGEEETQY
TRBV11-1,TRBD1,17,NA,ASSSKGTGGDSGANVLT
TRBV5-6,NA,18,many,ASSLEGYTGSRPGTDTQY
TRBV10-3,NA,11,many,AISEAAGQPQH
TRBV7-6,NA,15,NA,ASSLGATGSHGNTIY
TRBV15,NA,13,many,ATSRDFAMNTEAF
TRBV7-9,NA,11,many,ASSATYTDTQY
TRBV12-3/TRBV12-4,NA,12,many,ASSLGREKETQY
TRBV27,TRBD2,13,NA,ASSLGSSGRNEQF
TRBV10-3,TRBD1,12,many,VAGGQGGTGELF
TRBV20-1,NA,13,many,SARQTGNLGNTIY
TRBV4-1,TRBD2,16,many,ASSQPGTSGPLSYEQY
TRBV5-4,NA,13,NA,ASSVQGFGANVLT
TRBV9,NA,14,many,ASSVAWTASSYEQY
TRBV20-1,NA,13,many,SASLIPFSGNTIY
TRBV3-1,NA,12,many,ASSQDLVPYEQY
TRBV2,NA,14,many,ASYVSVWRKRDTQY
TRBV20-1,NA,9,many,SAKTTSELF
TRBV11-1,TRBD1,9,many,ASSTGTGVY
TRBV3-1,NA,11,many,ASSAGNPVPNT
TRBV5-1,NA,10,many,ASTSSGKGYT
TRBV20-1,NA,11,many,SATGLLYNEQF
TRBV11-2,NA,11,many,ASSPRIDYEQY
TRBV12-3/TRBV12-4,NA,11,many,ASRVRGSYEQY
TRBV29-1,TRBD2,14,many,SVELRTSGSGNEQF
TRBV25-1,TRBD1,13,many,ASSLGTGRTDTQY
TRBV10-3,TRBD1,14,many,AISEPLNRGSYEQY
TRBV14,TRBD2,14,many,ASSQEGRASGETQY
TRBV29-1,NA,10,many,SVDVTGNEQF
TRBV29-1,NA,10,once,SVEGLAFEQF
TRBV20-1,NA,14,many,SAIQRGGQSYNEQF
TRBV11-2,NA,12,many,SGSPRSGANVLT
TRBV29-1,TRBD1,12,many,SVRGTGGEEPQH
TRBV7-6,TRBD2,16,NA,ASSLVWSSGRASYEQY
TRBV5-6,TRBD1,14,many,ASSLALGTGAYEQY
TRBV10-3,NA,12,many,AIRRGDSGNTIY
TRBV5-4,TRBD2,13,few,ASSSGTRSGDTQY
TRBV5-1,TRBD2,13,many,ASSSGLAGINEQF
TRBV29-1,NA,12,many,SVVGGTKGEKLF
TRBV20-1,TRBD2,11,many,SARGTRGFIQY
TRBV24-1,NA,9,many,ATRSAGELF
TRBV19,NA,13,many,ASSEDKTSTDTQY
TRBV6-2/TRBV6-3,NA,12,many,ATRGAGSYNEQF
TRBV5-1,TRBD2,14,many,ASSPRSGTNTGELF
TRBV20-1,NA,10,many,SATTGRDEQF
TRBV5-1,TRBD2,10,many,ASSTGLAAQY
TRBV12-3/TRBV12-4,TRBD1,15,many,ASSYPSGTASSYEQY
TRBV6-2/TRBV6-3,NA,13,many,ASNVQSSLRGEQY
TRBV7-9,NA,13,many,ASSLEKLAQETQY
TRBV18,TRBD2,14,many,ASSPLNGRAQETQY
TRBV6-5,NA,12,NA,AGSYFGSYNEQF
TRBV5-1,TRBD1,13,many,ASSPFGAGQGEAF
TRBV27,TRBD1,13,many,ASSLTGDSNQPQH
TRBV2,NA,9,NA,ASKRGETQY
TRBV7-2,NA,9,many,ATGRGNTIY